A single sample gave rise to the 6 T cell receptor beta chains below, sequenced in a study of Ad26.COV2.S vaccination and SARS-CoV-2 variants. Here immunoSEQ multiplex PCR was the method, and the copy in TCRdb shows in-frame clones only, minus some. The table includes roughly 510,000 clones, roughly nine tenths detected once. Treatment noted: 15 to 20 received Ad26.COV2.S at low or high dose, single or two shots; 5 received placebo; per-sample allocation not given. Vaccine and placebo recipients were sampled on day 63 after the first injection. This specimen consisted of peripheral blood, obtained in a trial of Ad26.COV2.S vaccine versus placebo. The source of these receptors is a person aged 18-65 years who received the Ad26.COV2.S COVID-19 vaccine or a placebo.

V and J are TRBV29-1 and TRBJ2-1, with 7 bases matching TRBD1. Looked up from germline, CDR1 is SQVTM and CDR2 is ANQGSEA. The ends lost 7 bases at V and 6 bases at J; junction bases unmatched: 9. The CDR3 length is 13 residues. CDR3 nucleotide sequence: TGCAGCGCTGAGGGTGCAGGGGGCAATGAGCAGTTCTTC. Amino acids: CSAEGAGGNEQFF.

The sample holds a few counts of this clone. The DNA is omitted, as the CDR3 cannot be located on it reliably, and the CDR3 follows TCRdb's listing. This chain links TRBV28 with TRBJ1-2; TRBD1 was called by the table and not checked on the DNA. Germline V gives CDR1 MDHEN, CDR2 SYDVKM. Ends included, the CDR3 has 11 residues. The CDR3 sequence is CASSLWGAGTF.

The chain's CDR3 is CASSYPPGVRVSDTQYF. The CDR3, as DNA: TGTGCCAGCAGTTACCCCCCGGGGGTCCGTGTATCAGATACGCAGTATTTT. The chain uses TRBV6-2 or TRBV6-3 and TRBJ2-3, with D possibly TRBD2 on 6 matching bases. V was clipped by 2 bases and J by 4 bases, with 19 bases between them. The V gene's germline CDR1 is MNHEY and CDR2 SVGEGT. The CDR3 contains 17 residues.

This chain links TRBV9 with TRBJ2-3; TRBD2 matches at 7 bases. CDR1 is SGDLS, CDR2 YYNGEE, per germline. This CDR3 is built from 15 residues. Trimming took 0 bases from V and 6 from J; bases not matched to a gene: 7. The CDR3 sequence: CASSVAGGSMDTQYF. The CDR3 coding sequence is TGTGCCAGCAGCGTAGCAGGCGGGAGTATGGATACGCAGTATTTT. Using reference TRBV9 and TRBJ2-3 for the parts outside the CDR3, the full variable domain is DSGVTQTPKHLITATGQRVTLRCSPRSGDLSVYWYQQSLDQGLQFLIQYYNGEERAKGNILERFSAQQFPDLHSELNLSSLELGDSALYFCASSVAGGSMDTQYFGPGTRLTVL.

V is TRBV20-1 and J is TRBJ2-7; D is unclear. Trimming took 3 bases from V and 6 from J, leaving 9 bases between them. Germline-derived CDR1 and CDR2 are DFQATT and SNEGSKA (reference sequence). The CDR3 sequence is 11 residues long. The chain's CDR3 is CSASPDVEQYF. The CDR3 bases are TGCAGTGCTAGCCCCGACGTCGAGCAGTACTTC.

The V gene is TRBV28, the J gene TRBJ1-1; TRBD1 aligns across 10 bases. This CDR3 contains 13 residues. V lost 6 bases and J lost 5; bases outside the gene matches: 3. CDR1 and CDR2 from the germline V gene are MDHEN and SYDVKM. The CDR3 DNA reads TGTGCCAGCAGAGACAGGGGGCCTACTGAAGCTTTCTTT. Its protein is CASRDRGPTEAFF.